This paragraph covers one TCR beta chain sequence. The sequence runs out 3 residues before the end of the CDR3; the remainder is reconstructed from the germline J gene. From germline, CDR1 is SGHTA and CDR2 FQGNSA. The CDR3 length is 11 residues. Trimming removed 5 bases from V and 9 bases from J, with 8 bases in between. The record originates from a study of T cells in women clearing cervical HPV infection. As for the study in general: With HLA typing for only a few women, HLA confounding remains possible.

Sequencing used immunoSEQ multiplex PCR; TCRdb keeps in-frame clones, though not all of them. Seen in this sample are 30,000 to 35,000 clones; the ten most common clones hold less than 9%. V and J are TRBV7-2 and TRBJ2-1, with D perhaps matching TRBD1 (5 bases). The clonotype comes from a woman between 18 and 70 years old with a cervical HPV16 infection that either progressed to CIN3+ or cleared (not recorded which). Sequenced input: blood buffy coat. The CDR3: CASSRQIEQFF. The CDR3 bases that were read are TGTGCCAGCAGCCGACAGATTGAG.